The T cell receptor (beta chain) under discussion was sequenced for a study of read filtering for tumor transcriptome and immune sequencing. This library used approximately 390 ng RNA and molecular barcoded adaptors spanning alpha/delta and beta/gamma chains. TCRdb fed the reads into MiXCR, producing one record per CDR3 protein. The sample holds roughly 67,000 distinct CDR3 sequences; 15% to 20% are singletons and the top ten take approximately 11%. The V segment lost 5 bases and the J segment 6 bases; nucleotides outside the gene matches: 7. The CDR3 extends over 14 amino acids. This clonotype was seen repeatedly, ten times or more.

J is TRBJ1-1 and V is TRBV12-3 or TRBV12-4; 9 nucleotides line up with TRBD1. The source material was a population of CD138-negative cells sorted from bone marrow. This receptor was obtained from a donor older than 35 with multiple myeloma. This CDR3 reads CASSILRQGAEAFF. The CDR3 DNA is TGTGCCAGCAGTATCCTTCGACAGGGGGCTGAAGCTTTCTTT.